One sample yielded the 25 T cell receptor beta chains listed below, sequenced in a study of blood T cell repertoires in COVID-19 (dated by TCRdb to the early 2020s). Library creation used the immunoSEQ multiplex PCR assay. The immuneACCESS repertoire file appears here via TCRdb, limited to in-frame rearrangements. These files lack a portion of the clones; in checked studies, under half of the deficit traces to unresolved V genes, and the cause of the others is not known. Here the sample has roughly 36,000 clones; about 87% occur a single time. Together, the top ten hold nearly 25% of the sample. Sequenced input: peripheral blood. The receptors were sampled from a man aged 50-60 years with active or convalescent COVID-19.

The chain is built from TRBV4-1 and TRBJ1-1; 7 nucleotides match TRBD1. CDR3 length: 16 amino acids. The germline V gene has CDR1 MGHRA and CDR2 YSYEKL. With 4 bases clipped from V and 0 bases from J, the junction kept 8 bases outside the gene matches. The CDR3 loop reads CASSLRQGNMNTEAFF. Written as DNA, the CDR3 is TGCGCCAGCAGCCTGCGACAGGGTAACATGAACACTGAAGCTTTCTTT.

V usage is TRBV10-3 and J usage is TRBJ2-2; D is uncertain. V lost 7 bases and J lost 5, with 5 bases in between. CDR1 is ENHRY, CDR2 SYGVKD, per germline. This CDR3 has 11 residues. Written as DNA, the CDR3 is TGTGCCATCACGACTACCGGGGAGCTGTTTTTT. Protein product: CAITTTGELFF.

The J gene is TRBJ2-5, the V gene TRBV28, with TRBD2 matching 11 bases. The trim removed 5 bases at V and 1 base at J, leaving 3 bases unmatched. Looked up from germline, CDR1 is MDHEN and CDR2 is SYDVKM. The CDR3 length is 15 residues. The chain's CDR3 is CASSPGTSGQETQYF. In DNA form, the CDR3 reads TGTGCCAGCAGTCCGGGGACTAGCGGCCAAGAGACCCAGTACTTC.

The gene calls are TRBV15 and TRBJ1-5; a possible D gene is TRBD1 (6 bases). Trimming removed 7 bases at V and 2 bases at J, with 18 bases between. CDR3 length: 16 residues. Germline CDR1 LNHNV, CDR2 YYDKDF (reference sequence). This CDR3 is CATMPRGGSGNQPQHF. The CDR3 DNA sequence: TGTGCCACCATGCCTAGGGGGGGCTCTGGCAATCAGCCCCAGCATTTT.

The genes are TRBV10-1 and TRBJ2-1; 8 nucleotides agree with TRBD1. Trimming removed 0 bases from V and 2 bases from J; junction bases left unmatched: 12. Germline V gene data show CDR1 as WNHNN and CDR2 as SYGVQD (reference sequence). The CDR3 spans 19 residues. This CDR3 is CASSESEPHRGMPYNEQFF. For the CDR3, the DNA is TGCGCCAGCAGTGAGTCGGAACCACACAGGGGGATGCCCTACAATGAGCAGTTCTTC.

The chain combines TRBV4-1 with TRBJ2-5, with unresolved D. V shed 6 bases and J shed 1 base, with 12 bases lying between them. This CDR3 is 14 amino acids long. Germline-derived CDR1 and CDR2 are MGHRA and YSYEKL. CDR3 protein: CASRPGRGQETQYF. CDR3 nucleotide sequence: TGCGCCAGCAGACCTGGCCGAGGCCAAGAGACCCAGTACTTC.

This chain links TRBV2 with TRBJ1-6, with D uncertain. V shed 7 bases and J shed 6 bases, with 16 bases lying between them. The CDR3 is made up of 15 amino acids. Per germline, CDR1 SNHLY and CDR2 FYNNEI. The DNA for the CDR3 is TGTGCCAGCATTTATAGCACTTATGGTAATTCACCCCTCCACTTT. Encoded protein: CASIYSTYGNSPLHF.

CDR3 in amino acids: CAIPPGTGEGTEAFF. CDR3 bases: TGTGCCATCCCCCCCGGGACAGGGGAGGGGACTGAAGCTTTCTTT. This sequence joins TRBV10-3 and TRBJ1-1, with 10 bases identical to TRBD1. Trimming cost V 8 bases and J 5 bases; bases outside gene matches: 11. Germline lookup yields CDR1 ENHRY and CDR2 SYGVKD. The length of the CDR3 is 15 residues.

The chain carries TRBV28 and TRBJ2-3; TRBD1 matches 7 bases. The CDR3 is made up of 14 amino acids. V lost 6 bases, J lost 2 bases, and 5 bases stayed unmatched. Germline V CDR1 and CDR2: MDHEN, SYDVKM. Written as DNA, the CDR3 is TGTGCCAGCAGCCGACAGGGACCCACAGATACGCAGTATTTT. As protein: CASSRQGPTDTQYF.

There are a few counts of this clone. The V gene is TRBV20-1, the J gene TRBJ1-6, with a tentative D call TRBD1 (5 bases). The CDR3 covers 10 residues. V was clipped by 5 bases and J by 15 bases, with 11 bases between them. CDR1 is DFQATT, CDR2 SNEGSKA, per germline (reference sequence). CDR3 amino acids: CSAVTDSLHF. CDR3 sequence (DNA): TGCAGTGCTGTAACAGACAGCCTCCACTTT.

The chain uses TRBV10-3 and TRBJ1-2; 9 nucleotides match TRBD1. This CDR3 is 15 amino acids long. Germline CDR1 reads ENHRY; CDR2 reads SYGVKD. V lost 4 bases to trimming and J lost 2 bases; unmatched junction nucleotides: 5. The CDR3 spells CAISGGTGQNYGYTF. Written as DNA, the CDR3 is TGTGCCATCAGTGGGGGGACAGGGCAGAACTATGGCTACACCTTC.

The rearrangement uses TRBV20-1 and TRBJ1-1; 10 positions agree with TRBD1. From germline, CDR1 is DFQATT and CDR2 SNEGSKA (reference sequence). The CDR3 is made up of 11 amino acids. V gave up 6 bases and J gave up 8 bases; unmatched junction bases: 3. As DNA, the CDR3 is TGCAGTGCCGGGACAGGGGTGGAAGCTTTCTTT. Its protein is CSAGTGVEAFF.

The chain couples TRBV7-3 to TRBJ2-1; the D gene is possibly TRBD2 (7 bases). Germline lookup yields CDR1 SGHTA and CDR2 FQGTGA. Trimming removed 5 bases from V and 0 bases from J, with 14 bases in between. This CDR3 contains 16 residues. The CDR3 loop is CASSPPGGGSYNEQFF. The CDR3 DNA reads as TGTGCCAGCAGCCCCCCGGGGGGCGGCTCCTACAATGAGCAGTTCTTC.

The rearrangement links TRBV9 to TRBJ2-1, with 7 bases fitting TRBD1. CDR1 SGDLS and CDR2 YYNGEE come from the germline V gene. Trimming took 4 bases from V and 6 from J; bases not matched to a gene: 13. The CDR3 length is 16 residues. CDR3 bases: TGTGCCAGCAGCCCCCGATTCGGACAGGCCGGCAATGAGCAGTTCTTC. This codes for CASSPRFGQAGNEQFF.

CDR3 region: CASSPTGTGRTEAFF. The CDR3 nucleotides are TGTGCCAGCTCACCCACCGGGACAGGGAGGACTGAAGCTTTCTTT. The chain links TRBV18 to TRBJ1-1; 9 bases align to TRBD1. Germline loops: CDR1 KGHSH, CDR2 LQKENI. The V segment lost 3 bases and the J segment 5 bases; nucleotides outside the gene matches: 7. CDR3 length equals 15 residues. The full variable domain, completed using reference TRBV18 and TRBJ1-1, is NAGVMQNPRHLVRRRGQEARLRCSPMKGHSHVYWYRQLPEEGLKFMVYLQKENIIDESGMPKERFSAEFPKEGPSILRIQQVVRGDSAAYFCASSPTGTGRTEAFFGQGTRLTVV.

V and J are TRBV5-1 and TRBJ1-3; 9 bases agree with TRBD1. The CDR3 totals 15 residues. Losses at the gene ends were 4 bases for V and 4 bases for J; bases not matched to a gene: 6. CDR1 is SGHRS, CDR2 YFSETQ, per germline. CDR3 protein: CASSVQGAGGNTIYF. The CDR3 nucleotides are TGCGCCAGCAGCGTACAGGGGGCTGGAGGAAACACCATATATTTT.

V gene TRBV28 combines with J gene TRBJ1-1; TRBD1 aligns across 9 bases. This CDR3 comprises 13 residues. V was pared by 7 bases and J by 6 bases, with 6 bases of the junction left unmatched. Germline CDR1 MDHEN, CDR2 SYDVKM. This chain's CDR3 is CASILQGAPEAFF. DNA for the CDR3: TGTGCCAGCATTCTACAGGGGGCCCCTGAAGCTTTCTTT.

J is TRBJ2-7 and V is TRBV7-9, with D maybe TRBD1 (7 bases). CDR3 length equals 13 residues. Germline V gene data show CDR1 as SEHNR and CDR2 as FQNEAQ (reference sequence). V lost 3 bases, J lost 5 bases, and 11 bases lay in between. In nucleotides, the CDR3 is TGTGCCAGCAGCTTTGGAGGGGGCGACGAGCAGTACGTC. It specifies CASSFGGGDEQYV.

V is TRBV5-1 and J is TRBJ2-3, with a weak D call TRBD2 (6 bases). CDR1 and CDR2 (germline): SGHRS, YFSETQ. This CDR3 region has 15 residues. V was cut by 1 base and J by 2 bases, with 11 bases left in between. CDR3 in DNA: TGCGCCAGCAGCTTGAGGGGACTGTTCACAGATACGCAGTATTTT. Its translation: CASSLRGLFTDTQYF.

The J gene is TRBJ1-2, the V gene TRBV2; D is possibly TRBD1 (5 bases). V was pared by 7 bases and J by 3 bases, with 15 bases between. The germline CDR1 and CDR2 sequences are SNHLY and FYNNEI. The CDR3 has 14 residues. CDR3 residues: CASTQDTIYYGYTF. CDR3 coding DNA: TGTGCCAGCACCCAGGACACGATATACTATGGCTACACCTTC.

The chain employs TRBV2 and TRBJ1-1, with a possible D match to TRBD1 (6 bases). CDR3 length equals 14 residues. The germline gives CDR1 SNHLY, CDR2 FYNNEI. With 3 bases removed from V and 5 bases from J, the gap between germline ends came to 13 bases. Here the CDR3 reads CASSDRGDQTEAFF. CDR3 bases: TGTGCCAGCAGTGACAGGGGAGATCAGACTGAAGCTTTCTTT.

The CDR3 DNA sequence: TGTGCCAGCAAGGCCAGGCCTTATAGCAATCAGCCCCAGCATTTT. Its protein is CASKARPYSNQPQHF. This chain joins TRBV2 and TRBJ1-5; no reliable D call. The germline CDR1 and CDR2 sequences are SNHLY and FYNNEI. The CDR3 is 15 residues long. V was shortened by 7 bases and J by 0 bases, with 13 bases between the two germline ends.

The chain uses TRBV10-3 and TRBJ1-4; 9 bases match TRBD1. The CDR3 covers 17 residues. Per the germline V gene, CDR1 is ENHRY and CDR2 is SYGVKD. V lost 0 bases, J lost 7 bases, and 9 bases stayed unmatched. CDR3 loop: CAISESSFGTGREKLFF. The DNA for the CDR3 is TGTGCCATCAGTGAGTCGTCGTTCGGGACAGGGCGTGAAAAACTGTTTTTT.

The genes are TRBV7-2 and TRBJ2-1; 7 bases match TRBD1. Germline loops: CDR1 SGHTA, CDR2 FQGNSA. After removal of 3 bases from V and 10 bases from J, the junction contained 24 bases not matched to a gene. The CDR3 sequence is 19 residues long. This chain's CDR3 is CASSFIITRLRQGYKEQFF. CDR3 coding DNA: TGTGCCAGCAGCTTCATAATAACCCGGCTACGACAGGGCTATAAGGAGCAGTTCTTC.

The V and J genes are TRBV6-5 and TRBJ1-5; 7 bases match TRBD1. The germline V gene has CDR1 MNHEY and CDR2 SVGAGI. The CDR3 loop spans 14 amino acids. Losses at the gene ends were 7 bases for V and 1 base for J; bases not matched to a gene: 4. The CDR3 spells CASKRQGSNQPQHF. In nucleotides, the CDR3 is TGTGCCAGCAAGCGACAGGGAAGCAATCAGCCCCAGCATTTT.